The 7 T cell receptor beta chains below were found in one sample sequenced in a study of OX40 agonist ivuxolimab in advanced cancers. Sequencing used immunoSEQ multiplex PCR; TCRdb keeps in-frame clones, though not all of them. This repertoire shows approximately 61,000 clones, about 82% found once; its top ten account for under 2%. This specimen consisted of CD4+ or CD8+ T cells sorted from blood, obtained in a trial of the OX40 agonist ivuxolimab. These receptors came from an adult with an advanced solid tumor such as melanoma, head and neck, liver or kidney cancer.

The chain couples TRBV7-9 to TRBJ1-1, with 9 bases matching TRBD1. J gave up 2 bases and V 5 bases, and 6 bases lay outside the gene matches. This CDR3 contains 15 residues. In germline, CDR1 is SEHNR, CDR2 FQNEAQ (reference sequence). CDR3 region: CASSAQGAGNTEAFF. CDR3 nucleotide sequence: TGTGCCAGCAGCGCACAGGGGGCGGGTAACACTGAAGCTTTCTTT.

The chain combines TRBV19 with TRBJ2-7; possible D gene TRBD1, 5 bases. The V gene's germline CDR1 is LNHDA and CDR2 SQIVND (reference sequence). Trimming removed 6 bases at V and 1 base at J, with 19 bases between. The CDR3 spans 16 residues. The CDR3 protein is CASREKSGKTSYEQYF. The CDR3 DNA is TGTGCCAGTAGAGAGAAATCAGGGAAAACGTCCTACGAGCAGTACTTC.

The chain employs TRBV2 and TRBJ1-1; D is possibly TRBD1 (6 bases). The germline V gene has CDR1 SNHLY and CDR2 FYNNEI. V dropped 3 bases and J dropped 6 bases, with 14 bases sitting between them. CDR3 length: 14 residues. In DNA, the CDR3 is TGTGCCAGCAGTGACTCCAGGGGTGCTTCTGAAGCTTTCTTT. Translating it yields CASSDSRGASEAFF.

The V gene is TRBV5-1, the J gene TRBJ2-3; D unresolved. Germline V lookup: CDR1 SGHRS, CDR2 YFSETQ. Trimming left V 0 bases short and J 0 bases short, with 8 bases between. CDR3 length: 15 amino acids. The CDR3 DNA sequence: TGCGCCAGCAGCTTGGCGCTTTCTAGCACAGATACGCAGTATTTT. As protein: CASSLALSSTDTQYF.

This clone was seen only a few times. The chain joins TRBV19 to TRBJ1-3; D might be TRBD1 (6 bases). V was trimmed by 1 base and J by 1 base, leaving 11 bases between them. Germline V CDR1 and CDR2: LNHDA, SQIVND (reference sequence). The CDR3 spans 16 residues. CDR3 region: CASSIARGQSGNTIYF. The DNA for the CDR3 is TGTGCCAGTAGTATAGCCCGAGGACAGTCTGGAAACACCATATATTTT.

This rearrangement joins TRBV5-1 to TRBJ1-1; D gene unclear. This CDR3 is built from 11 residues. The germline V and J ends were trimmed by 4 bases and 3 bases, with 4 bases remaining between them. Per the germline V gene, CDR1 is SGHRS and CDR2 is YFSETQ. CDR3 sequence reads: CASSVDTEAFF. In DNA form, the CDR3 reads TGCGCCAGCAGCGTCGACACTGAAGCTTTCTTT.

The J gene is TRBJ2-7, the V gene TRBV6-5; TRBD2 matches at 9 bases. With V trimmed by 2 bases and J by 0 bases, 5 bases remained unmatched. Per the germline V gene, CDR1 is MNHEY and CDR2 is SVGAGI. This CDR3 contains 16 residues. CDR3 residues: CASSYLHSGSSYEQYF. CDR3 DNA sequence: TGTGCCAGCAGTTACCTACATAGCGGGAGCTCCTACGAGCAGTACTTC.